Listed below are T cell receptor beta chains from one sample, sequenced in a study of blood T cell repertoires in COVID-19. The protocol was immunoSEQ multiplex PCR, while the TCRdb copy is restricted to in-frame clones and leaves out a portion. The sample shows about 250,000 clones, roughly 82% of them seen only once. Specimen: peripheral blood. The receptors derive from a woman in her 70s with acute or convalescent COVID-19. CDR3s include the opening cysteine and the closing phenylalanine or tryptophan. D genes are given only for firm matches. Rows may omit the clone size; those that give it use once, few, many or a size class.

D gene	clone size	V gene	J gene	CDR3 DNA	CDR3 protein
-	once	TRBV9	TRBJ2-3	TGTGCCAGCAGCGTAGTTCCACAGCACACAGATACGCAGTATTTT	CASSVVPQHTDTQYF
-	-	TRBV5-1	TRBJ1-5	TGCGCCAGCAGCTTGGACAGAAGCAATCAGCCCCAGCATTTT	CASSLDRSNQPQHF
TRBD1	-	TRBV18	TRBJ1-4	TGTGCCAGCTCACTTTCCGTCAGGGGGAATGAAAAACTGTTTTTT	CASSLSVRGNEKLFF
TRBD2	once	TRBV28	TRBJ2-7	TGTGCCAGCAGCCCATCGGGGACTAGCGGGGGGCTCTACGAGCAGTACTTC	CASSPSGTSGGLYEQYF
TRBD1	-	TRBV3-1/TRBV3-2	TRBJ1-2	TGTGCCAGCAGCAGAGACAGGGGCCTATTCTATGGCTACACCTTC	CASSRDRGLFYGYTF
TRBD1	-	TRBV18	TRBJ1-5	TGTGCCAGCTCACCCCAGGGGGATCAGCCCCAGCATTTT	CASSPQGDQPQHF
-	-	TRBV18	TRBJ2-5	TGTGCCAGCTCACCAGCAGGGTTCGGAGAGACCCAGTACTTC	CASSPAGFGETQYF
TRBD1	-	TRBV6-5	TRBJ2-5	TGTGCCAGCAGCCTGGGACAGGCCCTGCCGGAGACCCAGTACTTC	CASSLGQALPETQYF
-	-	TRBV7-2	TRBJ1-3	TGTGCCAGCAGCTTAAATCCATCAGGGGCTGGAAACACCATATATTTT	CASSLNPSGAGNTIYF
TRBD1	once	TRBV6-2/TRBV6-3	TRBJ1-4	TGTGCCAGCAGTTACGGGACAGAAAATGAAAAACTGTTTTTT	CASSYGTENEKLFF
-	-	TRBV10-3	TRBJ2-1	TGTGCCATCTCCCCCAGCTACAATGAGCAGTTCTTC	CAISPSYNEQFF
-	-	TRBV7-2	TRBJ1-3	TGTGCCAGCAGCTTAGCGAGTCCCATCCGCTCTGGAAACACCATATATTTT	CASSLASPIRSGNTIYF
-	-	TRBV3-1/TRBV3-2	TRBJ1-1	TGTGCCAGCAGCCAGACACAGGTGTACACTGAAGCTTTCTTT	CASSQTQVYTEAFF
-	-	TRBV7-2	TRBJ1-4	TGTGCCAGCAGCTTATATTCAGGGAATGAAAAACTGTTTTTT	CASSLYSGNEKLFF
TRBD1	-	TRBV9	TRBJ1-1	TGTGCCAGCAGCGTCCGGGACAGAAACACTGAAGCTTTCTTT	CASSVRDRNTEAFF
TRBD2	-	TRBV18	TRBJ2-5	TGTGCCAGCTCACGGTCGACTAGCGGGGGTCAAGAGACCCAGTACTTC	CASSRSTSGGQETQYF
TRBD2	once	TRBV4-2	TRBJ2-5	TGTGCCAGCAGCCCACTAGCGGGGAATCAAGAGACCCAGTACTTC	CASSPLAGNQETQYF
-	-	TRBV9	TRBJ2-3	TGTGCCAGCTCCCCGGGACTTCCACTATTGGATACGCAGTATTTT	CASSPGLPLLDTQYF
TRBD1	-	TRBV4-2	TRBJ1-1	TGTGCCAGCAGCCAAGGGAGGACAGGGGGTATATCTGAAGCTTTCTTT	CASSQGRTGGISEAFF
-	-	TRBV28	TRBJ1-6	TGTGCCAGCAGAGGACAGTCCAGCTCCTATAATTCACCCCTCCACTTT	CASRGQSSSYNSPLHF
-	-	TRBV7-8	TRBJ1-3	TGTGCCAGCAGCTTAGCGACCCAGGGGCCAGGAAACACCATATATTTT	CASSLATQGPGNTIYF
-	-	TRBV25-1	TRBJ1-2	TGTGCCAGCAGTGAGGTCGGCGCAGGCAGCTTCTATGGCTACACCTTC	CASSEVGAGSFYGYTF
-	-	TRBV18	TRBJ2-7	TGTGCCAGCTCACTCTCCGGGGTACACTACGAGCAGTACTTC	CASSLSGVHYEQYF
TRBD1	once	TRBV5-1	TRBJ1-4	TGCGCCAGCAGCTTAATTGGACAGGGGAGTGAAAAACTGTTTTTT	CASSLIGQGSEKLFF
TRBD1	-	TRBV6-2/TRBV6-3	TRBJ1-5	TGTGCCAGCAGTTACTCGCTAACTAGGACAGGGGGAGATCAGCCCCAGCATTTT	CASSYSLTRTGGDQPQHF
-	-	TRBV6-2/TRBV6-3	TRBJ1-5	TGTGCCAGCAGTGGACAGCCAAGCAATCAGCCCCAGCATTTT	CASSGQPSNQPQHF
-	-	TRBV4-1	TRBJ1-6	TGCGCCAGCAGCCAAGATACGCACAGCGGGAGAGGGAGAGAGATCCTCCACTTT	CASSQDTHSGRGREILHF
-	-	TRBV3-1/TRBV3-2	TRBJ2-4	TGTGCCAGCAGCCAAGGGGTCGGGGGTATAGCCAAAAACATTCAGTACTTC	CASSQGVGGIAKNIQYF
-	-	TRBV5-1	TRBJ2-7	TGCGCCAGCAGGCTGGACTACACCTACGAGCAGTACTTC	CASRLDYTYEQYF
TRBD2	-	TRBV4-1	TRBJ2-7	TGCGCCAGCAGCCTTAGCGGGGGGGTAGGCGAGCAGTACTTC	CASSLSGGVGEQYF
-	-	TRBV11-2	TRBJ1-5	TGTGCCAGCAGCCCGACAGTTAGCAATCAGCCCCAGCATTTT	CASSPTVSNQPQHF
-	-	TRBV6-5	TRBJ1-1	TGTGCCAGCAACAGGGCCGGCACTGAAGCTTTCTTT	CASNRAGTEAFF
-	-	TRBV5-4	TRBJ2-1	TGTGCCAGCAGCTTGGCCGGTGCTAGCGCGGACAATGAGCAGTTCTTC	CASSLAGASADNEQFF
-	many	TRBV2	TRBJ2-7	TGTGCCAGCAGTGGAGCCTACGAGCAGTACTTC	CASSGAYEQYF
-	-	TRBV7-2	TRBJ1-4	TGTGCCAGCAGCTTACAGGGAACTAATGAAAAACTGTTTTTT	CASSLQGTNEKLFF
-	-	TRBV5-1	TRBJ2-5	TGCGCCAGCAGCTTGGCCAGAGGAGAGGAGACCCAGTACTTC	CASSLARGEETQYF
-	-	TRBV7-9	TRBJ2-1	TGTGCCAGCAGTTCCTTGGACAAGGAGCAGTTCTTC	CASSSLDKEQFF
TRBD2	-	TRBV5-1	TRBJ2-3	TGCGCCAGCAGCTTGGGCGACGGGGGGACGTACGATACGCAGTATTTT	CASSLGDGGTYDTQYF
TRBD1	once	TRBV7-9	TRBJ1-2	TGTGCCAGCAGCACCGGGACAGCCTATGGCTACACCTTC	CASSTGTAYGYTF
TRBD1	-	TRBV28	TRBJ2-7	TGTGCCAGCAGTCTCACCGGACAGGGAAGTACCTACGAGCAGTACTTC	CASSLTGQGSTYEQYF
TRBD1	-	TRBV3-1/TRBV3-2	TRBJ2-1	TGTGCCAGCAGCAACACAGGGGGGTCCTACAATGAGCAGTTCTTC	CASSNTGGSYNEQFF
-	once	TRBV24-1	TRBJ2-3	TGTGCCACCAGTGAAGGACTCACAGATACGCAGTATTTT	CATSEGLTDTQYF
-	-	TRBV28	TRBJ1-2	TGTGCCAGCAGTTTAGGCTCAGGGCTTTATGGCTACACCTTC	CASSLGSGLYGYTF
-	once	TRBV6-5	TRBJ2-3	TGTGCCAGCACCCCCCCGGGGGGCACAGATACGCAGTATTTT	CASTPPGGTDTQYF
-	-	TRBV10-3	TRBJ2-1	TGTGCCATCAGTGAAGGGAGTAATGAGCAGTTCTTC	CAISEGSNEQFF
TRBD2	-	TRBV5-8	TRBJ2-5	TGTGCCAGCAGCTTGCGCTTAGCGGGGAGGGAGACCCAGTACTTC	CASSLRLAGRETQYF
-	-	TRBV11-2	TRBJ1-1	TGTGCCAGCAGCTTCGGAGGGGTGAACACTGAAGCTTTCTTT	CASSFGGVNTEAFF
-	-	TRBV7-2	TRBJ1-5	TGTGCCAGCAGCCATGGACTTAGCAATCAGCCCCAGCATTTT	CASSHGLSNQPQHF
TRBD1	-	TRBV5-1	TRBJ1-1	TGCGCCAGCAGCTTGGGGACAGGGCCCCAGAACACTGAAGCTTTCTTT	CASSLGTGPQNTEAFF
-	-	TRBV6-5	TRBJ2-7	TGTGCCAGCAGCTCCGGAGGCCCGTACGAGCAGTACTTC	CASSSGGPYEQYF
-	-	TRBV10-3	TRBJ2-1	TGTGCCACTGGACCGTGGGACAACAATGAGCAGTTCTTC	CATGPWDNNEQFF
-	-	TRBV6-6	TRBJ1-2	TGTGCCAGCAGTAACCACCGGGATAACTATGGCTACACCTTC	CASSNHRDNYGYTF
-	-	TRBV20-1	TRBJ1-2	TGCAGTGCTAGTGCTGATTTGACGGAGAGCTATGGCTACACCTTC	CSASADLTESYGYTF
TRBD1	-	TRBV20-1	TRBJ2-7	TGCAGTGCCAGTACCGTGGGACAGGGGGCTCTCGAGCAGTACTTC	CSASTVGQGALEQYF
TRBD1	-	TRBV18	TRBJ1-1	TGTGCCAGCTCACTCAAGGGGCCAGGGGGCGGAGGAGGGACTGAAGCTTTCTTT	CASSLKGPGGGGGTEAFF
TRBD1	-	TRBV10-3	TRBJ1-6	TGTGCCATCAGTCCCGGGACAGGTAATTCACCCCTCCACTTT	CAISPGTGNSPLHF
TRBD2	-	TRBV7-9	TRBJ2-7	TGTGCCAGCAGTCCCGGGACTAGCGGGGGGGCCTACGAGCAGTACTTC	CASSPGTSGGAYEQYF
-	once	TRBV6-5	TRBJ1-4	TGTGCCAGCAGTTACTCGGGCACAATTAATGAAAAACTGTTTTTT	CASSYSGTINEKLFF
-	-	TRBV5-1	TRBJ1-3	TGCGCCAGCAGCTTGGATGACAGTCTTCCTGGAAACACCATATATTTT	CASSLDDSLPGNTIYF